The 22 T cell receptor beta chains below all came from one sample that was sequenced in a study of blood T cell repertoires in COVID-19. Clones were sequenced by immunoSEQ multiplex PCR, and TCRdb holds only the in-frame ones, with some missing. This sample has about 120,000 clones, with under 90% found just once. Sample: peripheral blood. These TCRs come from a woman in her seventies with acute or convalescent COVID-19.

The DNA for the CDR3 is TGTGCCAGCAGTGAAGCCGCAACCGGGACAGGGAACAATGAGCAGTTCTTC. It specifies CASSEAATGTGNNEQFF. The chain joins TRBV2 to TRBJ2-1, with TRBD1 matching over 9 bases. Germline V lookup: CDR1 SNHLY, CDR2 FYNNEI. V lost 0 bases and J lost 5; bases outside the gene matches: 8. The CDR3 spans 17 residues.

The chain combines TRBV7-8 with TRBJ1-4; no clear D gene. Germline V lookup: CDR1 SGHVS, CDR2 FQNEAQ. V shed 7 bases and J shed 0 bases, with 3 bases lying between them. The CDR3 covers 12 residues. CDR3 nucleotide sequence: TGTGCCAGCACCGCAACTAATGAAAAACTGTTTTTT. Translation gives CASTATNEKLFF.

V is TRBV7-2 and J is TRBJ2-7; 12 positions agree with TRBD2. V dropped 0 bases and J dropped 3; count of bases not matched to a gene: 3. Germline V gives CDR1 SGHTA, CDR2 FQGNSA. This CDR3 contains 16 residues. CDR3 sequence: CASSLAVTSGGYEQYF. CDR3 coding DNA: TGTGCCAGCAGCTTAGCGGTGACTAGCGGGGGCTACGAGCAGTACTTC.

The chain combines TRBV2 with TRBJ1-2, with TRBD1 matching 9 bases. This CDR3 has 13 residues. The J segment lost 8 bases and the V segment lost 6 bases, leaving 7 bases of the junction unmatched. Germline V lookup: CDR1 SNHLY, CDR2 FYNNEI. The CDR3 nucleotides are TGTGCCAGCAGCGGGACAGGGAATAGCGGCTACACCTTC. Translating it yields CASSGTGNSGYTF.

This clone has only one observation. The V and J genes are TRBV5-5 and TRBJ2-6; TRBD1 might be the D (6 bases). This CDR3 comprises 15 residues. Germline values: CDR1 SGHKS, CDR2 YYEKEE (reference sequence). Trimming stripped 3 bases from V and 0 bases from J, with 7 bases between. The chain's CDR3 is CASSSGVSGANVLTF. DNA of the CDR3: TGTGCCAGCAGCTCAGGGGTCTCTGGGGCCAACGTCCTGACTTTC.

This chain uses TRBV12-5 with TRBJ1-5, with no clear D. The CDR3 consists of 13 residues. V lost 1 base and J 9 bases, leaving 10 bases between the germline ends. Germline CDR1 is LGHNT and CDR2 is FRNRAP. The CDR3 is CASGLGLGRPQHF. The CDR3 DNA follows: TGTGCTAGTGGTTTGGGTCTCGGTCGGCCCCAGCATTTT.

CDR3 in amino acids: CASSSPPGNQPQHF. In nucleotides, the CDR3 is TGTGCCAGCAGCTCTCCGCCGGGCAATCAGCCCCAGCATTTT. The J gene is TRBJ1-5, the V gene TRBV6-2 or TRBV6-3; D remains ambiguous. The germline gives CDR1 MNHEY, CDR2 SVGEGT. Trimming cost V 6 bases and J 2 bases, with 11 bases left between them. The CDR3 totals 14 residues.

The chain is built from TRBV10-1 and TRBJ2-7; TRBD1 matches 7 bases. The ends lost 2 bases at V and 7 bases at J; junction bases unmatched: 8. CDR3 length: 14 amino acids. Germline CDR1 WNHNN, CDR2 SYGVQD (reference sequence). As DNA, the CDR3 is TGCGCCAGCAGTGAGAGGCCAGGGGGTGGGGAGCAGTACGTC. Translating gives CASSERPGGGEQYV.

The J gene is TRBJ2-3, the V gene TRBV4-1, with D perhaps matching TRBD1 (6 bases). The V gene lost 5 bases and the J gene lost 3 bases, with 15 bases spanning the gap. Looked up from germline, CDR1 is MGHRA and CDR2 is YSYEKL. This CDR3 spans 15 amino acids. CDR3 sequence (DNA): TGCGCCAGCAGCGTGGGGGCACGAGGAACAGATACGCAGTATTTT. It yields the protein CASSVGARGTDTQYF.

The chain has TRBV10-3 and TRBJ2-2, with 13 bases matching TRBD2. The germline CDR1 and CDR2 sequences are ENHRY and SYGVKD. This CDR3 has 16 residues. Unmatched junction bases numbered 4, after V lost 5 bases and J lost 4 bases. The CDR3 reads CAISPGLAGSTGELFF. In nucleotides, the CDR3 is TGTGCCATCAGTCCGGGACTAGCGGGGAGCACCGGGGAGCTGTTTTTT.

The chain combines TRBV2 with TRBJ1-1; the D gene is possibly TRBD1 (5 bases). Trimming removed 3 bases from V and 2 bases from J, with 19 bases in between. This CDR3 comprises 17 residues. Germline CDR1 is SNHLY and CDR2 is FYNNEI. The CDR3 nucleotides read TGTGCCAGCAGTGATTCGCGGGGGATTTTGGCCAACACTGAAGCTTTCTTT. Translating gives CASSDSRGILANTEAFF.

This clone was recorded a few times. The rearrangement links TRBV18 to TRBJ2-5, with a weak D call TRBD1 (6 bases). This CDR3 spans 15 amino acids. The ends were cut back, 4 bases at V and 0 bases at J, with 12 bases in the middle. The germline V gene has CDR1 KGHSH and CDR2 LQKENI. CDR3: CASSLGQFNQETQYF. CDR3 sequence (DNA): TGTGCCAGCTCACTAGGACAGTTTAACCAAGAGACCCAGTACTTC.

This chain uses TRBV5-6 with TRBJ1-1; no clear D. The CDR3 is made up of 16 amino acids. The V gene lost 4 bases and the J gene lost 6 bases, with 22 bases spanning the gap. The germline V gene has CDR1 SGHDT and CDR2 YYEEEE. CDR3 protein: CASSPKTVGGWAEAFF. The CDR3 DNA follows: TGTGCCAGCAGCCCCAAAACTGTTGGAGGGTGGGCTGAAGCTTTCTTT. Variable domain in full (rest from reference TRBV5-6 and TRBJ1-1): DAGVTQSPTHLIKTRGQQVTLRCSPKSGHDTVSWYQQALGQGPQFIFQYYEEEERQRGNFPDRFSGHQFPNYSSELNVNALLLGDSALYLCASSPKTVGGWAEAFFGQGTRLTVV.

The gene calls are TRBV30 and TRBJ1-1; D possibly corresponds to TRBD1 (6 bases). This CDR3 is 12 amino acids long. Between the trimmed V and J ends, which lost 3 bases and 8 bases, there was a span of 13 bases. The germline V gene has CDR1 GTSNPN and CDR2 SVGIG (reference sequence). CDR3 loop: CAWRGDRTEAFF. The DNA of the CDR3 is TGTGCCTGGAGGGGCGACAGGACGGAAGCTTTCTTT.

This rearrangement joins TRBV18 to TRBJ2-7; TRBD2 is a possible D gene (5 bases). V lost 5 bases and J lost 2, with 13 bases in between. The CDR3 contains 14 residues. Germline CDR1 reads KGHSH; CDR2 reads LQKENI. CDR3: CASSYGVGTYEQYF. CDR3 nucleotide sequence: TGTGCCAGCTCATACGGGGTTGGAACCTACGAGCAGTACTTC.

The J gene is TRBJ2-7, the V gene TRBV11-1; 13 bases fit TRBD2. The CDR3 runs 15 residues. The germline CDR1 and CDR2 sequences are SGHAT and FQDESV (reference sequence). Trimming at V came to 5 bases and at J to 2 bases, leaving 3 bases not matched to a gene. CDR3 bases: TGTGCCAGCAGCCGGACTAGCGGGGGTACCTACGAGCAGTACTTC. Its translation: CASSRTSGGTYEQYF. The complete variable domain, with remaining parts taken from reference TRBV11-1 and TRBJ2-7, reads EAEVAQSPRYKITEKSQAVAFWCDPISGHATLYWYRQILGQGPELLVQFQDESVVDDSQLPKDRFSAERLKGVDSTLKIQPAELGDSAMYLCASSRTSGGTYEQYFGPGTRLTVT.

This clone has just one count. This sequence joins TRBV10-3 and TRBJ2-7; 8 bases are shared with TRBD1. The trim removed 5 bases at V and 1 base at J, leaving 7 bases unmatched. The germline V gene encodes CDR1 ENHRY and CDR2 SYGVKD. The length of the CDR3 is 15 residues. CDR3 DNA: TGTGCCATCAGTCGTGGAGGACAGGGATCCTACGAGCAGTACGTC. The encoded protein is CAISRGGQGSYEQYV.

V and J are TRBV5-1 and TRBJ2-5, with D perhaps matching TRBD2 (5 bases). The CDR3 runs to 15 residues. Looked up from germline, CDR1 is SGHRS and CDR2 is YFSETQ. The V end was cut by 0 bases, the J end by 1 base, with 10 bases between. The CDR3 nucleotides read TGCGCCAGCAGCTTGGACGGGGAGACCCAAGAGACCCAGTACTTC. This translates into CASSLDGETQETQYF.

This clone was found once. This sample includes further DNA sequences coding for the same CDR3. This chain links TRBV7-9 with TRBJ2-1, with D possibly being TRBD2 (7 bases). Looked up from germline, CDR1 is SEHNR and CDR2 is FQNEAQ (reference sequence). This CDR3 has 16 amino acids. V was shortened by 3 bases and J by 0 bases, with 12 bases between the two germline ends. The CDR3 sequence: CASSLGGPSSYNEQFF. The DNA for the CDR3 is TGTGCCAGCAGCTTGGGGGGGCCGAGCTCCTACAATGAGCAGTTCTTC. Using reference TRBV7-9 and TRBJ2-1 for the parts outside the CDR3, the full variable domain is DTGVSQNPRHKITKRGQNVTFRCDPISEHNRLYWYRQTLGQGPEFLTYFQNEAQLEKSRLLSDRFSAERPKGSFSTLEIQRTEQGDSAMYLCASSLGGPSSYNEQFFGPGTRLTVL.

CDR3 region: CASSLRWGGPNEKLFF. The CDR3 DNA sequence: TGTGCCAGCAGCTTACGTTGGGGGGGCCCTAATGAAAAACTGTTTTTT. This rearrangement joins TRBV11-3 to TRBJ1-4; tentative D call: TRBD1 (6 bases). The CDR3 totals 16 residues. CDR1 and CDR2 from the germline V gene are SGHNT and YENEEA. Trimming left V 2 bases short and J 3 bases short, with 13 bases between. Full variable domain (rest looked up from reference TRBV11-3 and TRBJ1-4): EAGVVQSPRYKIIEKKQPVAFWCNPISGHNTLYWYLQNLGQGPELLIRYENEEAVDDSQLPKDRFSAERLKGVDSTLKIQPAELGDSAVYLCASSLRWGGPNEKLFFGSGTQLSVL.

This chain connects TRBV19 to TRBJ2-3; perhaps TRBD1 as D (6 bases). Germline V CDR1 and CDR2: LNHDA, SQIVND (reference sequence). The CDR3 has 15 residues. V was cut by 9 bases and J by 2 bases, with 18 bases left in between. CDR3 nucleotides: TGTGCCAGCACACAGGGTTGGGGGAACACAGATACGCAGTATTTT. Protein: CASTQGWGNTDTQYF.

The rearrangement uses TRBV6-2 or TRBV6-3 and TRBJ2-1; D is unresolved. The CDR3 covers 13 residues. The germline V gene has CDR1 MNHEY and CDR2 SVGEGT. Trimming took 6 bases from V and 9 from J, leaving 15 bases between them. CDR3 DNA: TGTGCCAGCAGCAAAAATTCAGGCACTGAGCAGTTCTTC. Its protein is CASSKNSGTEQFF.